The 29 T cell receptor beta chains below come from one sample, sequenced in a study of vaccination effects on CD4 cells after COVID-19. Using immunoSEQ multiplex PCR, the repertoire was profiled, and TCRdb retains in-frame clones only, with some absent. The sample contains around 45,000 clones, roughly four fifths of which appear only once. Under the ViraFEST assay, PBMC were stimulated with viral peptide pools so that antigen-specific CD4+ T cells expanded. Sequencing was performed afterwards. Subsequent to a culture period of around 10 days, CD4+ T cells were isolated. Testing of the vaccine recipients showed negative nucleocapsid antibodies and no prior SARS-CoV-2 infection. Antigens of these TCRs are unknown. This material consisted of CD4+ T cells from PBMCs cultured with SARS-CoV-2 spike peptides, taken before COVID-19 vaccination. These receptors all stem from a human donor who received a COVID-19 vaccine.

To note about this clone: Other DNA variants within this sample encode the same CDR3. CDR3 region: CASSQQATGELFF. The CDR3 region has the DNA TGTGCCAGCAGCCAACAGGCAACCGGGGAGCTGTTTTTT. The chain has TRBV14 and TRBJ2-2; no firm D call. V was clipped by 2 bases and J by 5 bases, with 6 bases between them. CDR3 size: 13 residues. Germline V CDR1 and CDR2: SGHDN, FVKESK.

The chain is built from TRBV5-1 and TRBJ1-2; the D gene is possibly TRBD1 (5 bases). Germline CDR1 is SGHRS and CDR2 is YFSETQ. V was pared by 3 bases and J by 9 bases, with 15 bases between. This CDR3 region has 13 residues. Written as DNA, the CDR3 is TGCGCCAGCAGCTATTTAGGGGTCTTAAGCTACACCTTC. Translating gives CASSYLGVLSYTF.

J is TRBJ2-7 and V is TRBV5-1; D unresolved. Trimming removed 0 bases at V and 2 bases at J, with 12 bases between. CDR3 length: 15 residues. Germline V CDR1 and CDR2: SGHRS, YFSETQ. DNA of the CDR3: TGCGCCAGCAGCTTGGTGGGGATTAGACCCTACGAGCAGTACGTC. It yields the protein CASSLVGIRPYEQYV.

The chain joins TRBV9 to TRBJ1-5; 10 bases fit TRBD1. The CDR3 has 16 residues. Trimming removed 4 bases from V and 2 bases from J; junction bases left unmatched: 6. Germline loops: CDR1 SGDLS, CDR2 YYNGEE. The CDR3 DNA reads TGTGCCAGCAGCCTCCTGGACAGGGGGGGCAATCAGCCCCAGCATTTT. This translates into CASSLLDRGGNQPQHF.

J is TRBJ1-5 and V is TRBV4-1; unclear D gene. The V end lost 0 bases, the J end lost 4 bases, and 4 bases lay between the germline ends. Germline V CDR1 and CDR2: MGHRA, YSYEKL. The CDR3 is made up of 13 amino acids. The CDR3 DNA sequence: TGCGCCAGCAGCCAAGAGAGAAATCAGCCCCAGCATTTT. It encodes CASSQERNQPQHF.

This chain links TRBV15 with TRBJ1-5, with D perhaps matching TRBD1 (6 bases). V lost 0 bases, J lost 4 bases, and 13 bases lay in between. This CDR3 is 16 amino acids long. Germline CDR1 is LNHNV and CDR2 is YYDKDF (reference sequence). DNA for the CDR3: TGTGCCACCAGCAGAGAGAGGACAGTGTTTAATCAGCCCCAGCATTTT. Protein: CATSRERTVFNQPQHF.

The chain has TRBV5-5 and TRBJ2-1, with no clear D. This CDR3 spans 13 amino acids. V lost 1 base and J lost 8, with 10 bases in between. Germline V CDR1 and CDR2: SGHKS, YYEKEE (reference sequence). CDR3 nucleotides: TGTGCCAGCAGCTTGAGGGTAAATGATGAGCAGTTCTTC. This encodes CASSLRVNDEQFF.

The chain couples TRBV6-6 to TRBJ2-1; D not resolved. CDR3 length: 13 residues. The V gene's germline CDR1 is MNHNY and CDR2 SVGAGI (reference sequence). V was cut by 5 bases and J by 4 bases, with 9 bases left in between. CDR3 region: CASSQTRYNEQFF. CDR3 DNA: TGTGCCAGCAGTCAAACACGTTACAATGAGCAGTTCTTC.

The chain is built from TRBV10-2 and TRBJ2-5, with unresolved D. This CDR3 region has 14 residues. Germline V gives CDR1 WSHSY, CDR2 SAAADI. Trimming stripped 2 bases from V and 0 bases from J, with 7 bases between. This CDR3 is CASSENGYQETQYF. The CDR3 DNA follows: TGCGCCAGCAGTGAGAACGGGTACCAAGAGACCCAGTACTTC.

This clone was counted between two and nine times. This chain joins TRBV4-1 and TRBJ2-5; D perhaps matches TRBD1 (6 bases). Trimming took 2 bases from V and 4 from J, leaving 11 bases between them. Germline V gene data show CDR1 as MGHRA and CDR2 as YSYEKL. This CDR3 region has 14 residues. The CDR3 nucleotides are TGCGCCAGCAGCCAAACGGGGACATTAGAGACCCAGTACTTC. It specifies CASSQTGTLETQYF.

The chain has TRBV5-1 and TRBJ2-3, with D possibly TRBD2 on 5 matching bases. Per the germline V gene, CDR1 is SGHRS and CDR2 is YFSETQ. The CDR3 has 14 amino acids. Trimming stripped 4 bases from V and 2 bases from J, with 11 bases between. CDR3 region: CASSQDSVTDTQYF. The DNA for the CDR3 is TGCGCCAGCAGCCAGGACTCTGTCACAGATACGCAGTATTTT.

The J gene is TRBJ2-1, the V gene TRBV24-1, with 13 positions matching TRBD2. V shed 9 bases, J shed 8 bases, and the junction held 6 bases outside the gene matches. The germline V gene has CDR1 KGHDR and CDR2 SFDVKD. The CDR3 is 14 amino acids. CDR3 coding DNA: TGTGCCACCCAGACTAGCGGGGGGAGCGATGAGCAGTTCTTC. The encoded protein is CATQTSGGSDEQFF.

This chain joins TRBV12-3 or TRBV12-4 and TRBJ2-7; D is unclear. This CDR3 comprises 13 residues. V shed 1 base and J shed 0 bases, with 4 bases lying between them. CDR3 amino acids: CASSLGHSYEQYV. The CDR3 bases are TGTGCCAGCAGTTTAGGCCACTCCTACGAGCAGTACGTC.

V and J are TRBV7-3 and TRBJ2-2; 7 bases are shared with TRBD2. Germline values: CDR1 SGHTA, CDR2 FQGTGA. This CDR3 spans 15 amino acids. Trimming cost V 8 bases and J 1 base; bases outside gene matches: 7. The CDR3, as DNA: TGTGCCAGCTGCGGGGGAGGGTTGAACACCGGGGAGCTGTTTTTT. This translates into CASCGGGLNTGELFF.

The J gene is TRBJ2-3, the V gene TRBV5-1, with D hard to call. V shed 0 bases and J shed 3 bases, with 8 bases lying between them. CDR3 size: 14 residues. CDR1 is SGHRS and CDR2 is YFSETQ in the germline V gene. CDR3 loop: CASSLAADTDTQYF. CDR3 bases: TGCGCCAGCAGCTTGGCCGCCGATACAGATACGCAGTATTTT.

This clone was observed a single time. V is TRBV5-1 and J is TRBJ2-5; tentatively, D is TRBD1 (6 bases). Germline assignment: CDR1 SGHRS and CDR2 YFSETQ. V lost 4 bases to trimming and J lost 5 bases, with 18 bases between them. CDR3 length: 15 residues. CDR3 nucleotide sequence: TGCGCCAGCAGCGAACAGGGTATCGGTGGCGAGACCCAGTACTTC. Translating it yields CASSEQGIGGETQYF.

This clone was seen just once. V usage is TRBV9 and J usage is TRBJ1-2; D unresolved. The V and J ends lost 3 bases and 7 bases respectively, with 10 bases between them. This CDR3 region has 12 residues. CDR1 is SGDLS and CDR2 is YYNGEE in the germline V gene. DNA for the CDR3: TGTGCCAGCAGCGCGAGTACCCGTGGCTACACCTTC. Translating gives CASSASTRGYTF. Using reference TRBV9 and TRBJ1-2 for the parts outside the CDR3, the full variable domain is DSGVTQTPKHLITATGQRVTLRCSPRSGDLSVYWYQQSLDQGLQFLIQYYNGEERAKGNILERFSAQQFPDLHSELNLSSLELGDSALYFCASSASTRGYTFGSGTRLTVV.

V gene TRBV2 combines with J gene TRBJ2-3; D might be TRBD1 or TRBD2, each matching 5 bases. Germline V gene data show CDR1 as SNHLY and CDR2 as FYNNEI. The CDR3 sequence is 17 residues long. V gave up 5 bases and J gave up 2 bases, with 20 bases separating them. CDR3 in DNA: TGTGCCAGCAGTCCTCGGGGCGGTTACCCCGCCACAGATACGCAGTATTTT. Its protein is CASSPRGGYPATDTQYF. Together with reference TRBV2 and TRBJ2-3, the CDR3 gives the full variable domain: EPEVTQTPSHQVTQMGQEVILRCVPISNHLYFYWYRQILGQKVEFLVSFYNNEISEKSEIFDDQFSVERPDGSNFTLKIRSTKLEDSAMYFCASSPRGGYPATDTQYFGPGTRLTVL.

V is TRBV18 and J is TRBJ1-2; 9 bases align to TRBD1. With 6 bases clipped from V and 2 bases from J, the junction kept 10 bases outside the gene matches. CDR1 KGHSH and CDR2 LQKENI come from the germline V gene. CDR3 size: 16 residues. CDR3 loop: CASSSFAGTGNYGYTF. Written as DNA, the CDR3 is TGTGCCAGCTCTTCGTTCGCCGGGACAGGGAACTATGGCTACACCTTC.

The V gene is TRBV5-6, the J gene TRBJ1-4; 7 nucleotides match TRBD1. V shed 1 base, J shed 7 bases, and the junction held 7 bases outside the gene matches. The CDR3 consists of 15 residues. Germline-derived CDR1 and CDR2 are SGHDT and YYEEEE. The CDR3 nucleotides are TGTGCCAGCAGCTTGAGGCGGACAGGAAGTGAAAAACTGTTTTTT. This sequence encodes CASSLRRTGSEKLFF.

The chain couples TRBV4-1 to TRBJ2-5; D might be TRBD1 (5 bases). There are 16 residues in the CDR3. V lost 1 base and J lost 4, with 16 bases in between. Per germline, CDR1 MGHRA and CDR2 YSYEKL. CDR3 residues: CASSQGLGDWGETQYF. Here the CDR3 DNA reads TGCGCCAGCAGCCAAGGCCTAGGGGATTGGGGAGAGACCCAGTACTTC.

The chain employs TRBV12-3 or TRBV12-4 and TRBJ2-5; D is unclear. This CDR3 spans 11 amino acids. V shed 5 bases and J shed 6 bases, with 7 bases lying between them. The CDR3 here is CASSPWKTQYF. CDR3 nucleotides: TGTGCCAGCAGTCCCTGGAAGACCCAGTACTTC.

This sequence joins TRBV18 and TRBJ1-4, with 9 bases matching TRBD1. Germline CDR1 KGHSH, CDR2 LQKENI. Trimming cost V 8 bases and J 8 bases; bases outside gene matches: 6. The CDR3 has 13 amino acids. CDR3 protein: CASADGTGEKLFF. The CDR3 bases are TGTGCCAGCGCCGACGGGACAGGGGAAAAACTGTTTTTT.

This rearrangement joins TRBV2 to TRBJ1-1; D is possibly TRBD1 (5 bases). V lost 3 bases and J lost 2, with 7 bases in between. CDR1 and CDR2 (germline): SNHLY, FYNNEI. The CDR3 is made up of 13 amino acids. The CDR3 DNA sequence: TGTGCCAGCAGTGACAGGGCTAACACTGAAGCTTTCTTT. Its protein is CASSDRANTEAFF. Using reference TRBV2 and TRBJ1-1 for the parts outside the CDR3, the full variable domain is EPEVTQTPSHQVTQMGQEVILRCVPISNHLYFYWYRQILGQKVEFLVSFYNNEISEKSEIFDDQFSVERPDGSNFTLKIRSTKLEDSAMYFCASSDRANTEAFFGQGTRLTVV.

This chain joins TRBV19 and TRBJ1-4, with 12 bases that match TRBD1. After removal of 3 bases from V and 6 bases from J, the junction contained 5 bases not matched to a gene. Germline lookup yields CDR1 LNHDA and CDR2 SQIVND (reference sequence). The CDR3 consists of 16 residues. The CDR3: CASSIDRDRGHEKLFF. Here the CDR3 DNA reads TGTGCCAGTAGTATTGACCGGGACAGGGGGCATGAAAAACTGTTTTTT.

The V call is TRBV5-4, the J call TRBJ2-5; D possibly corresponds to TRBD1 (6 bases). The CDR3 loop spans 19 amino acids. Per the germline V gene, CDR1 is SGHNT and CDR2 is YYREEE (reference sequence). Trimming took off 2 bases at V and 5 bases at J, with 28 bases between the two ends. The CDR3 DNA follows: TGTGCCAGCAGCTTCCTGGGGCAGGGGAAGACTCGTTCGTGGGAGACCCAGTACTTC. Its translation: CASSFLGQGKTRSWETQYF.

This chain joins TRBV20-1 and TRBJ2-3; the D is unclear. CDR3 size: 11 residues. V lost 6 bases to trimming and J lost 4 bases, with 8 bases between them. The germline V gene has CDR1 DFQATT and CDR2 SNEGSKA (reference sequence). In DNA form, the CDR3 reads TGCAGTGCAACGAAGGCAGATACGCAGTATTTT. It yields the protein CSATKADTQYF.

The chain carries TRBV11-1 and TRBJ1-1; TRBD1 agrees at 8 bases. Germline V lookup: CDR1 SGHAT, CDR2 FQDESV (reference sequence). The CDR3 has 14 amino acids. Trimming removed 5 bases from V and 4 bases from J; junction bases left unmatched: 6. CDR3 residues: CASSVGTGATEAFF. CDR3 nucleotide sequence: TGTGCCAGCAGCGTCGGGACAGGCGCCACTGAAGCTTTCTTT.

This clone was seen more than once but under ten times. This rearrangement joins TRBV12-3 or TRBV12-4 to TRBJ2-2; no definite D call. This CDR3 is 13 amino acids long. V lost 6 bases to trimming and J lost 6 bases, with 11 bases between them. As DNA, the CDR3 is TGTGCCAGCAGCCGTTTTGCGTCCGGGGAGCTGTTTTTT. It encodes CASSRFASGELFF.